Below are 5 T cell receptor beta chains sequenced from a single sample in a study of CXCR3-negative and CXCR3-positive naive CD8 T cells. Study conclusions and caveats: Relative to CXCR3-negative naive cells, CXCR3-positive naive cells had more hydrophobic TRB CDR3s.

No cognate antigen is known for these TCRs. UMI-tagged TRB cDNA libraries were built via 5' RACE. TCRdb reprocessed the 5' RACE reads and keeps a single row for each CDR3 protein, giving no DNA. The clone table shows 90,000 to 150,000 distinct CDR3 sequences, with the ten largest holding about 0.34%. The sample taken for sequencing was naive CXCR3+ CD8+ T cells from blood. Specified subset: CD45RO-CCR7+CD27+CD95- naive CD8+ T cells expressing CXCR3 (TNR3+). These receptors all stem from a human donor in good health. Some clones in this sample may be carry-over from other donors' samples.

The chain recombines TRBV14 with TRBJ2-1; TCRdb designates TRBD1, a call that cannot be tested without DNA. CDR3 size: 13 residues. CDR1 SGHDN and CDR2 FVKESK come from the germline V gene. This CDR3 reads CASSQDGWDSPIF.

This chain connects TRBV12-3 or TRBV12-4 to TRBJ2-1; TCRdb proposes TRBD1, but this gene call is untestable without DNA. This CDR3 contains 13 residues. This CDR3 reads CASSWGPNNEQFF.

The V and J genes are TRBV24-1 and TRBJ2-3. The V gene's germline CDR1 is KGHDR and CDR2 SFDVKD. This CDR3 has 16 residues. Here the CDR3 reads CATSDLPTASTDTQYF.

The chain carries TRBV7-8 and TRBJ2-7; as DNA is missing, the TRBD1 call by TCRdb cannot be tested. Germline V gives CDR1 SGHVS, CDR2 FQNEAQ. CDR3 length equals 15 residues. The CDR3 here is CASSLVLGTLYEQYF. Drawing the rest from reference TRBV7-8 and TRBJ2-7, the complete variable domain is GAGVSQSPRYKVAKRGQDVALRCDPISGHVSLFWYQQALGQGPEFLTYFQNEAQLDKSGLPSDRFFAERPEGSVSTLKIQRTQQEDSAVYLCASSLVLGTLYEQYFGPGTRLTVT.

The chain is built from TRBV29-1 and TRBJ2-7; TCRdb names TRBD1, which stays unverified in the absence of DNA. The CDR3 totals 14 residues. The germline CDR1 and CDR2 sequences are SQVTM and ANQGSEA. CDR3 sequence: CSHRPGQGAYEQYF.